Below, 10 T cell receptor beta chains from the same sample are listed, as sequenced in a study of T cell responses to AZD1222 COVID-19 vaccine. Using immunoSEQ multiplex PCR, the repertoire was profiled, and TCRdb retains in-frame clones only, with some absent. The sample includes about 89,000 clones, around 91% of them seen just once. Sample: peripheral blood, taken 28 days after the second AZD1222 dose. These receptors all come from an adult who received the AZD1222 COVID-19 vaccine.

J is TRBJ2-7 and V is TRBV5-1; D is unresolved. Trimming shortened V by 3 bases and J by 3 bases, and 7 bases separated the two germline ends. The CDR3 is 12 amino acids. CDR1 is SGHRS, CDR2 YFSETQ, per germline. CDR3 nucleotides: TGCGCCAGCAGCTCCAACTTCTACGAGCAGTACTTC. Translation: CASSSNFYEQYF.

The rearrangement joins TRBV5-1 to TRBJ2-1; possibly TRBD2 for D (6 bases). Germline CDR1 and CDR2: SGHRS and YFSETQ. The length of the CDR3 is 16 residues. Trimming left V 4 bases short and J 0 bases short, with 14 bases between. The CDR3 loop is CASSPKDGSSYNEQFF. CDR3 DNA: TGCGCCAGCAGCCCTAAAGACGGGAGCTCCTACAATGAGCAGTTCTTC.

This rearrangement joins TRBV4-3 to TRBJ2-1; 7 bases line up with TRBD2. There are 12 residues in the CDR3. Looked up from germline, CDR1 is LGHNA and CDR2 is YSLEER. V shed 6 bases, J shed 7 bases, and the junction held 3 bases outside the gene matches. CDR3 DNA: TGCGCCAGCAGAGGAGCGGGGAATGAGCAGTTCTTC. This translates into CASRGAGNEQFF.

V gene TRBV27 combines with J gene TRBJ1-1, with 7 bases aligning to TRBD1. The CDR3 is 14 amino acids. The trim removed 3 bases at V and 5 bases at J, leaving 6 bases unmatched. The germline V gene encodes CDR1 MNHEY and CDR2 SMNVEV (reference sequence). The CDR3 is CASSFDRVGTEAFF. The CDR3 DNA reads TGTGCCAGCAGTTTCGACAGGGTGGGGACTGAAGCTTTCTTT.

The J gene is TRBJ1-2, the V gene TRBV5-4; TRBD1 agrees at 8 bases. The CDR3 covers 13 residues. J gave up 4 bases and V 6 bases, and 5 bases lay outside the gene matches. Germline V gene data show CDR1 as SGHNT and CDR2 as YYREEE (reference sequence). The CDR3 protein is CASTLDRGYGYTF. The CDR3 DNA follows: TGTGCCAGCACCCTAGACAGGGGCTATGGCTACACCTTC.

The chain is built from TRBV2 and TRBJ2-3; D may be TRBD2 (5 bases). CDR1 SNHLY and CDR2 FYNNEI come from the germline V gene. The CDR3 covers 14 residues. Deletions cut 7 bases from V and 6 bases from J, with 17 bases between. CDR3 DNA sequence: TGTGCCAGCAAATGGGAGTCGCTACTCGATACGCAGTATTTT. It specifies CASKWESLLDTQYF.

The V gene is TRBV4-2, the J gene TRBJ1-1; D not certain. Germline V CDR1 and CDR2: LGHNA, YNFKEQ. The CDR3 is 15 amino acids. The V end lost 2 bases, the J end lost 2 bases, and 12 bases lay between the germline ends. The CDR3 loop reads CASSQMREVNTEAFF. CDR3 nucleotide sequence: TGTGCCAGCAGCCAAATGAGGGAGGTCAACACTGAAGCTTTCTTT.

This sequence joins TRBV6-5 and TRBJ1-5; D not certain. V was shortened by 6 bases and J by 3 bases, with 12 bases between the two germline ends. The CDR3 has 14 residues. The germline gives CDR1 MNHEY, CDR2 SVGAGI. The CDR3 region has the DNA TGTGCCAGCAGCCTGGCGTCAAACAATCAGCCCCAGCATTTT. Protein product: CASSLASNNQPQHF.

The chain employs TRBV27 and TRBJ1-6; the D gene is possibly TRBD1 (5 bases). V gave up 0 bases and J gave up 10 bases, with 13 bases separating them. Germline lookup yields CDR1 MNHEY and CDR2 SMNVEV (reference sequence). CDR3 size: 15 residues. CDR3 sequence: CASSLSGGLGSPLHF. The CDR3 nucleotides are TGTGCCAGCAGTTTATCGGGGGGATTAGGGTCACCCCTCCACTTT.

V gene TRBV5-1 combines with J gene TRBJ1-2, with D uncertain. V lost 0 bases, J lost 4 bases, and 16 bases lay in between. This CDR3 is 16 amino acids long. Germline V gene data show CDR1 as SGHRS and CDR2 as YFSETQ. CDR3 loop: CASSLGTSTGRYGYTF. The CDR3 DNA reads as TGCGCCAGCAGCTTGGGAACTTCGACGGGCCGCTATGGCTACACCTTC.